These 24 T cell receptor beta chains were sequenced from one sample in a study of T-cell memory formation after mild COVID-19. MiXCR, applied by TCRdb to the 5' RACE reads, yields one record per CDR3 protein. Of tens of thousands of distinct CDR3 sequences in the sample, over 13% were seen once. Sequencing was carried out using PBMCs or a T cell subset sorted from them (not recorded which). The receptors were gathered from a young man who had mild COVID-19 (a few samples of this study predate the infection). Cell type and time point are not known.

The chain carries TRBV30 and TRBJ1-5, with 8 bases identical to TRBD1. This CDR3 region has 14 residues. The V gene's germline CDR1 is GTSNPN and CDR2 SVGIG (reference sequence). The V gene end was trimmed by 2 bases and the J gene end by 6 bases; junction bases not matched to a gene: 6. CDR3 DNA: TGTGCCTGGAGTCCAGGACAGGGTGGTCAGCCCCAGCATTTT. Encoded protein: CAWSPGQGGQPQHF.

The table lists this clonotype with a few counts. V and J are TRBV19 and TRBJ1-6; the D is unclear. Germline V CDR1 and CDR2: LNHDA, SQIVND (reference sequence). V dropped 7 bases and J dropped 4 bases, with 14 bases sitting between them. The CDR3 is made up of 15 amino acids. For the CDR3, the DNA is TGTGCCAGTAAAAACAGTGTCGAATATAATTCACCCCTCCACTTT. Encoded protein: CASKNSVEYNSPLHF.

This clonotype was observed at least ten times. The J gene is TRBJ2-1, the V gene TRBV6-6, with 9 bases that match TRBD2. V was clipped by 6 bases and J by 4 bases; unmatched bases: 4. The CDR3 covers 14 residues. Germline assignment: CDR1 MNHNY and CDR2 SVGAGI (reference sequence). The CDR3 loop is CASSQGLAYNEQFF. CDR3 nucleotide sequence: TGTGCCAGCAGCCAGGGACTAGCTTACAATGAGCAGTTCTTC.

The CDR3 DNA follows: TGTGCCAGCAGTTACTCGGACTCGAACACCGGGGAGCTGTTTTTT. Translation: CASSYSDSNTGELFF. The chain uses TRBV6-2 or TRBV6-3 and TRBJ2-2; D might be TRBD2 (5 bases). Trimming removed 0 bases from V and 0 bases from J, with 5 bases in between. CDR1 is MNHEY, CDR2 SVGEGT, per germline. CDR3 length equals 15 residues.

The gene calls are TRBV6-2 or TRBV6-3 and TRBJ2-7, with D possibly matching TRBD1 (6 bases). V was shortened by 6 bases and J by 4 bases, with 13 bases between the two germline ends. Germline V gives CDR1 MNHEY, CDR2 SVGEGT. The CDR3 has 13 residues. CDR3 bases: TGTGCCAGCAGCGCGTCCAGGGGATACGAGCAGTACTTC. Translation: CASSASRGYEQYF.

The rearrangement links TRBV4-2 to TRBJ2-7; TRBD1 matches at 8 bases. Germline V lookup: CDR1 LGHNA, CDR2 YNFKEQ. J lost 3 bases, V lost 6 bases, and 7 bases had no gene match. The CDR3 extends over 14 amino acids. The CDR3 bases are TGTGCCAGCAGGGCCGGGACAGGTAACTACGAGCAGTACTTC. This sequence encodes CASRAGTGNYEQYF.

The chain employs TRBV15 and TRBJ2-1; D remains ambiguous. The V and J ends lost 6 bases and 0 bases respectively, with 12 bases between them. In germline, CDR1 is LNHNV, CDR2 YYDKDF (reference sequence). The CDR3 loop spans 15 amino acids. CDR3 nucleotides: TGTGCCACCAGGCCAAGCGCGAACTCCTACAATGAGCAGTTCTTC. It specifies CATRPSANSYNEQFF.

This clonotype showed up just a few times. The V call is TRBV6-5, the J call TRBJ1-1, with a weak D call TRBD1 (5 bases). The CDR3 has 19 residues. V lost 0 bases and J 6 bases, leaving 26 bases between the germline ends. Germline V lookup: CDR1 MNHEY, CDR2 SVGAGI. The CDR3 spells CASSYSPLAGHSPSPEAFF. For the CDR3, the DNA is TGTGCCAGCAGTTACTCCCCGTTGGCAGGGCATTCCCCATCCCCTGAAGCTTTCTTT.

The chain combines TRBV29-1 with TRBJ1-1, with D possibly TRBD1 on 5 matching bases. The CDR3 totals 13 residues. Germline V gene lookup returns CDR1 SQVTM and CDR2 ANQGSEA. V was clipped by 1 base and J by 7 bases, with 13 bases between them. CDR3 DNA sequence: TGCAGCGTTGAAGGCGCGGTGGGGGTTGAAGCTTTCTTT. This sequence encodes CSVEGAVGVEAFF. The full variable domain, its missing parts supplied by reference TRBV29-1 and TRBJ1-1, is SAVISQKPSRDICQRGTSLTIQCQVDSQVTMMFWYRQQPGQSLTLIATANQGSEATYESGFVIDKFPISRPNLTFSTLTVSNMSPEDSSIYLCSVEGAVGVEAFFGQGTRLTVV.

This clonotype was counted a few times. The V and J genes are TRBV27 and TRBJ2-7, with 7 nucleotides matching TRBD1. J lost 6 bases, V lost 6 bases, and 8 bases had no gene match. The CDR3 has 13 amino acids. CDR1 is MNHEY and CDR2 is SMNVEV in the germline V gene (reference sequence). The CDR3 sequence is CASRLTGNSEQYF. The CDR3 DNA is TGTGCCAGCAGGCTGACAGGGAACAGCGAGCAGTACTTC.

In this sample, this clonotype turned up many times. The rearrangement joins TRBV5-1 to TRBJ2-4; a weak D match, TRBD2 (6 bases). Germline V gene lookup returns CDR1 SGHRS and CDR2 YFSETQ. This CDR3 spans 15 amino acids. V lost 3 bases and J 1 base, leaving 11 bases between the germline ends. The chain's CDR3 is CASSSFGGAKNIQYF. The CDR3 bases are TGCGCCAGCAGCTCTTTTGGGGGGGCCAAAAACATTCAGTACTTC.

The rearrangement links TRBV5-1 to TRBJ2-7; the match to TRBD1 covers 7 bases. V lost 7 bases and J lost 6; bases outside the gene matches: 19. Germline CDR1 reads SGHRS; CDR2 reads YFSETQ. This CDR3 has 16 residues. The CDR3 region has the DNA TGCGCCAGCGGTTTGTTACAGGGGACCACCTCAGGCGAGCAGTACGTC. Amino acids: CASGLLQGTTSGEQYV.

The V call is TRBV7-8, the J call TRBJ2-1; tentatively, D is TRBD1 (5 bases). Per the germline V gene, CDR1 is SGHVS and CDR2 is FQNEAQ. V was cut by 5 bases and J by 4 bases, with 12 bases left in between. The CDR3 consists of 14 residues. The CDR3 reads CASSPSAGYNEQFF. CDR3 DNA: TGTGCCAGCAGCCCCAGCGCAGGGTACAATGAGCAGTTCTTC.

The chain combines TRBV14 with TRBJ2-7, with D hard to call. CDR1 and CDR2 (germline): SGHDN, FVKESK. This CDR3 has 15 residues. The V end lost 1 base, the J end lost 3 bases, and 13 bases lay between the germline ends. CDR3 nucleotide sequence: TGTGCCAGCAGCCAAGCTCGGGTGAGAGGCTACGAGCAGTACTTC. Residues: CASSQARVRGYEQYF.

In this sample, this clonotype turned up a few times. The chain links TRBV7-8 to TRBJ2-7; D is unresolved. Trimming stripped 3 bases from V and 0 bases from J, with 6 bases between. This CDR3 has 13 residues. Germline assignment: CDR1 SGHVS and CDR2 FQNEAQ. CDR3 DNA sequence: TGTGCCAGCAGCTTTATACGCTCCTACGAGCAGTACTTC. Protein product: CASSFIRSYEQYF.

This clonotype turned up a few times. V is TRBV10-3 and J is TRBJ1-3; D is unclear. V lost 4 bases to trimming and J lost 0 bases, with 10 bases between them. Germline lookup yields CDR1 ENHRY and CDR2 SYGVKD. The CDR3 extends over 15 amino acids. CDR3 coding DNA: TGTGCCATCAGTGTACCGGGGTTCTCTGGAAACACCATATATTTT. The encoded protein is CAISVPGFSGNTIYF.

The chain combines TRBV7-8 with TRBJ2-4; D unclear. Germline CDR1 is SGHVS and CDR2 is FQNEAQ. CDR3 length: 13 residues. V lost 7 bases, J lost 6 bases, and 13 bases lay in between. In nucleotides, the CDR3 is TGTGCCAGCATCCCCAAGGACGGAAACATTCAGTACTTC. It encodes CASIPKDGNIQYF. The whole variable domain, remainder taken from reference TRBV7-8 and TRBJ2-4, is GAGVSQSPRYKVAKRGQDVALRCDPISGHVSLFWYQQALGQGPEFLTYFQNEAQLDKSGLPSDRFFAERPEGSVSTLKIQRTQQEDSAVYLCASIPKDGNIQYFGAGTRLSVL.

The table lists this clonotype with a few counts. The chain employs TRBV10-2 and TRBJ2-1, with TRBD2 matching over 10 bases. The CDR3 length is 12 residues. Looked up from germline, CDR1 is WSHSY and CDR2 is SAAADI. J gave up 7 bases and V 8 bases, and 2 bases lay outside the gene matches. CDR3 DNA sequence: TGCGCCAGCGGACTAGCGGAAAATGAGCAGTTCTTC. It translates to CASGLAENEQFF.

This chain uses TRBV6-2 or TRBV6-3 with TRBJ1-2; unclear D gene. V dropped 0 bases and J dropped 8 bases, with 10 bases sitting between them. This CDR3 is 13 amino acids long. Germline V gene sequence: CDR1 MNHEY, CDR2 SVGEGT. The CDR3 DNA reads as TGTGCCAGCAGTTACTCGGAGGGATCCGGCTACACCTTC. Amino acids: CASSYSEGSGYTF.

This clonotype has more than one count but fewer than ten. The chain is built from TRBV27 and TRBJ2-1, with 7 bases lining up with TRBD2. This CDR3 region has 15 residues. V lost 2 bases to trimming and J lost 15 bases; unmatched junction nucleotides: 16. Per germline, CDR1 MNHEY and CDR2 SMNVEV (reference sequence). The DNA for the CDR3 is TGTGCCAGCAGTTTACTAAATGTTGGGGGGGGACTTTTGTTCTTC. Encoded protein: CASSLLNVGGGLLFF.

The chain joins TRBV6-6 to TRBJ2-5, with 7 bases fitting TRBD2. The CDR3 loop spans 19 amino acids. Germline V gene data show CDR1 as MNHNY and CDR2 as SVGAGI (reference sequence). V lost 4 bases to trimming and J lost 1 base; unmatched junction nucleotides: 18. CDR3 region: CASSFPLSGGDMLQETQYF. DNA of the CDR3: TGTGCCAGCAGTTTCCCCCTCTCGGGGGGAGACATGCTCCAAGAGACCCAGTACTTC.

V is TRBV7-9 and J is TRBJ2-5; 7 bases agree with TRBD2. Unmatched junction bases numbered 9, after V lost 8 bases and J lost 0 bases. The CDR3 is 15 residues long. The germline gives CDR1 SEHNR, CDR2 FQNEAQ (reference sequence). CDR3 loop: CASVLAAMYQETQYF. CDR3 in DNA: TGTGCCAGCGTTCTAGCGGCAATGTACCAAGAGACCCAGTACTTC.

This clonotype was seen more than once but under ten times. V and J are TRBV11-2 and TRBJ2-3, with D perhaps matching TRBD1 (5 bases). V was clipped by 7 bases and J by 1 base, with 12 bases between them. The V gene's germline CDR1 is SGHAT and CDR2 FQNNGV. The CDR3 loop spans 14 amino acids. The DNA of the CDR3 is TGTGCCAGCAAGCCTCTACAGGGCACAGATACGCAGTATTTT. Residues: CASKPLQGTDTQYF.

This chain links TRBV20-1 with TRBJ2-3; D remains ambiguous. The CDR3 sequence is 14 residues long. V lost 4 bases, J lost 1 base, and 12 bases lay in between. Germline V lookup: CDR1 DFQATT, CDR2 SNEGSKA (reference sequence). The CDR3 region is CSAMYIRGTDTQYF. The CDR3 region has the DNA TGCAGTGCTATGTACATTCGGGGCACAGATACGCAGTATTTT.